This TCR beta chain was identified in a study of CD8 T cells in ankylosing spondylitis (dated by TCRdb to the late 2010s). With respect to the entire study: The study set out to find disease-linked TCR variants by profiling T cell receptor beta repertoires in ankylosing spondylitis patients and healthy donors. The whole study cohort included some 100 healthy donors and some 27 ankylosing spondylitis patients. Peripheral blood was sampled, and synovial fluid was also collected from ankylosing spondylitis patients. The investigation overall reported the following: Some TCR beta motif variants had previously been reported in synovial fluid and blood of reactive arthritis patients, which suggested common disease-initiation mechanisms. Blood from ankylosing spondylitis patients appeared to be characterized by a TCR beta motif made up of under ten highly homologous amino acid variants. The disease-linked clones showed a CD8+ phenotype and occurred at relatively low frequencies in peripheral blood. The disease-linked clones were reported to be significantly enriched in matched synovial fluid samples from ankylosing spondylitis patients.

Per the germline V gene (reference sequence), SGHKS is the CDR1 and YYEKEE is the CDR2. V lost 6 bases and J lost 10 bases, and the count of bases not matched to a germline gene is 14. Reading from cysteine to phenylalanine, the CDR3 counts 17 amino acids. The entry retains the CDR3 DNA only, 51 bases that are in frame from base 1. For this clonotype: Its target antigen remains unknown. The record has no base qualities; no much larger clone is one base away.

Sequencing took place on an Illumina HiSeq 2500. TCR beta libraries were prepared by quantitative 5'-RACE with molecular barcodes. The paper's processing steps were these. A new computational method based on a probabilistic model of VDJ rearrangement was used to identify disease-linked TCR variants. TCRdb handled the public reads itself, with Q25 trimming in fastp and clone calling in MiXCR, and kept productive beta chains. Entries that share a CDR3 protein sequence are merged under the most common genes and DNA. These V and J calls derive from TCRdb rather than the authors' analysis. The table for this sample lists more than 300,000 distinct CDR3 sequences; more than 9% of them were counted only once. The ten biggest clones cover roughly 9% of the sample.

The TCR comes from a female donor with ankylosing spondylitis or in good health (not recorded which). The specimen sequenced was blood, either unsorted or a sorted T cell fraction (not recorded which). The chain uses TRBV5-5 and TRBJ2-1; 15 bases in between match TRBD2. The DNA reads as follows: TGTGCCAGCATCCTTGGACTAGCGGGGGGGCAGGGGGTAGAGCAGTTCTTC. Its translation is CASILGLAGGQGVEQFF.